This T cell receptor beta chain was obtained from a study of blood T cells in healthy people across ages. Study context: Roughly one uniquely barcoded beta molecule per two T cells was captured. The study's findings and limits: Among long-lived donors, naive CD4+ cells were more numerous and diversity higher than in aged donors. Roughly linear declines in TCR beta diversity per million T cells occurred with age.

Germline assignment: CDR1 DFQATT and CDR2 SNEGSKA (reference sequence). The CDR3 totals 14 residues. V shed 0 bases and J shed 2 bases, with 8 bases lying between them. The second PCR ran about 6 to 11 cycles with a sample-barcoded 5' primer and J-beta primers. MiXCR, applied by TCRdb to the 5' RACE reads, yields one record per CDR3 protein. The sample holds approximately 850,000 distinct CDR3 sequences; under 45% are singletons and the top ten take nearly 20%. In the case of this clonotype: The antigen remains undetermined.

Healthy individuals of Caucasian origin from Russia, aged 6 to 90, served as donors. This sequence joins TRBV20-1 and TRBJ1-5; no firm D call. Source material: blood. The source of this sequence is a man in his fifties or sixties in good health. As DNA, the CDR3 is TGCAGTGCTAGAGATCATCGGCGCAATCAGCCCCAGCATTTT. This sequence encodes CSARDHRRNQPQHF.